Below are 26 T cell receptor beta chains sequenced from a single sample in a study of T cell repertoires in cytomegalovirus infection (dated by TCRdb to about 2019). The antigens these receptors bind are not known. Reads for this sample came from an Illumina HiSeq 1500. TCRdb redid the processing of the public reads, applying fastp at Q25 and MiXCR, and retained in-frame beta chains. One record per CDR3 amino acid sequence lists the most common genes and DNA. This sample has 100,000 to 150,000 distinct CDR3 sequences in its table, and about 31% of those were observed once. Approximately 50% of the sample is held by the ten biggest clonotypes. The sample's treatment or condition label, in plain terms: in vitro stimulation with specific CMV peptide epitopes to enrich CMV-specific T cells. Sequences were derived from CD8+ T cells from cultured PBMCs, sampled from culture after CMV antigen stimulation. These receptors were taken from a human donor in good health (CMV status not recorded). Some clones in this sample may be carry-over from other donors' samples.

In its sample, this clonotype was seen a few times. The chain joins TRBV9 to TRBJ2-1; the match to TRBD2 covers 14 bases. Germline assignment: CDR1 SGDLS and CDR2 YYNGEE. The ends lost 3 bases at V and 0 bases at J; junction bases unmatched: 2. This CDR3 has 17 amino acids. The CDR3 is CASSEGTSGSSYNEQFF. The DNA for the CDR3 is TGTGCCAGCAGCGAGGGGACTAGCGGGAGCTCCTACAATGAGCAGTTCTTC.

There are a few counts of this clonotype. The V gene is TRBV7-9, the J gene TRBJ2-1; possibly TRBD1 for D (5 bases). Germline V gene sequence: CDR1 SEHNR, CDR2 FQNEAQ (reference sequence). Deletions cut 5 bases from V and 0 bases from J, with 14 bases between. This CDR3 is 16 amino acids long. DNA for the CDR3: TGTGCCAGCAGCCCTAAGGGGCGGATCTCCTACAATGAGCAGTTCTTC. Residues: CASSPKGRISYNEQFF. The variable domain in full, with the rest retrieved from reference TRBV7-9 and TRBJ2-1, is DTGVSQNPRHKITKRGQNVTFRCDPISEHNRLYWYRQTLGQGPEFLTYFQNEAQLEKSRLLSDRFSAERPKGSFSTLEIQRTEQGDSAMYLCASSPKGRISYNEQFFGPGTRLTVL.

Concerning this clonotype itself: A read error may produce the germline difference seen at one junction end. V usage is TRBV7-6 and J usage is TRBJ1-1; tentatively, D is TRBD1 (6 bases). This CDR3 has 15 amino acids. CDR1 is SGHVS, CDR2 FNYEAQ, per germline. CDR3 loop: CACSLVRDTNTEAFF. The CDR3 bases are TGTGCCTGCAGCTTAGTTCGGGACACGAACACTGAAGCTTTCTTT.

This clonotype was counted a few times. CDR3 bases: TGTGCCAGCAGCTTTAAGGGCGGGACAGGGGCCACCTACGAGCAGTACTTC. It is translated as CASSFKGGTGATYEQYF. V and J are TRBV7-8 and TRBJ2-7; 10 bases line up with TRBD1. The CDR3 runs to 17 residues. Per germline, CDR1 SGHVS and CDR2 FQNEAQ. The V and J ends lost 3 bases and 2 bases, in that order; junction bases with no gene match: 10.

This clonotype turned up a few times. The chain joins TRBV5-5 to TRBJ2-1; 13 positions match TRBD2. Losses at the gene ends were 0 bases for V and 0 bases for J; bases not matched to a gene: 9. The CDR3 is 20 amino acids. Germline CDR1 and CDR2: SGHKS and YYEKEE (reference sequence). The CDR3 spells CASSLATGLAGPSSYNEQFF. The CDR3 DNA is TGTGCCAGCAGCTTGGCCACGGGACTAGCGGGGCCTAGCTCCTACAATGAGCAGTTCTTC.

The V gene is TRBV12-3 or TRBV12-4, the J gene TRBJ1-5; tentatively, D is TRBD1 (5 bases). V was shortened by 11 bases and J by 5 bases, with 19 bases between the two germline ends. The CDR3 contains 14 residues. DNA for the CDR3: TGTGCCTCTCAGGGACTGGGCAGTTATCAGCCCCAGCATTTT. Translation gives CASQGLGSYQPQHF.

This clonotype was recorded a few times. This rearrangement joins TRBV2 to TRBJ1-3; TRBD1 is a possible D gene (6 bases). There are 17 residues in the CDR3. V was clipped by 0 bases and J by 4 bases, with 16 bases between them. CDR1 and CDR2 from the germline V gene are SNHLY and FYNNEI. The CDR3: CASSEADPDSPGNTIYF. For the CDR3, the DNA is TGTGCCAGCAGTGAAGCGGACCCGGACAGCCCGGGAAACACCATATATTTT.

In this sample, this clonotype turned up a few times. V and J are TRBV12-3 or TRBV12-4 and TRBJ1-1, with no clear D. V was trimmed by 6 bases and J by 4 bases, leaving 12 bases between them. The length of the CDR3 is 13 residues. CDR3 residues: CASSPGLGTEAFF. The CDR3 bases are TGTGCCAGCAGCCCCGGACTTGGCACTGAAGCTTTCTTT.

The rearrangement links TRBV19 to TRBJ1-4; 8 bases agree with TRBD1. The J segment lost 1 base and the V segment lost 3 bases, leaving 4 bases of the junction unmatched. The germline V gene has CDR1 LNHDA and CDR2 SQIVND (reference sequence). This CDR3 has 16 residues. DNA for the CDR3: TGTGCCAGTAGTATGGCAGGGGGCGAAACTAATGAAAAACTGTTTTTT. Its translation is CASSMAGGETNEKLFF.

This rearrangement joins TRBV6-2 or TRBV6-3 to TRBJ2-2; TRBD1 matches 8 bases. Trimming cost V 2 bases and J 3 bases; bases outside gene matches: 8. CDR1 is MNHEY, CDR2 SVGEGT, per germline. CDR3 length: 17 residues. CDR3 DNA: TGTGCCAGCAGTTACAATCCGCGACAGGGGTACACCGGGGAGCTGTTTTTT. Translated: CASSYNPRQGYTGELFF.

The rearrangement links TRBV20-1 to TRBJ2-1; 11 bases agree with TRBD2. This CDR3 comprises 17 residues. V shed 0 bases and J 2 bases; nucleotides not matched to a gene: 6. Looked up from germline, CDR1 is DFQATT and CDR2 is SNEGSKA (reference sequence). CDR3 loop: CSARELAGGQAYNEQFF. DNA for the CDR3: TGCAGTGCTAGAGAATTAGCGGGGGGGCAGGCCTACAATGAGCAGTTCTTC.

The chain has TRBV11-1 and TRBJ2-3, with TRBD2 matching over 9 bases. The junction had 25 bases not matched to a gene; V was cut back by 6 bases and J by 3 bases. Germline assignment: CDR1 SGHAT and CDR2 FQDESV (reference sequence). The length of the CDR3 is 21 residues. The CDR3, as DNA: TGTGCCAGCAGTCTTGGATGGTTTGCGCGGGGGGGCTCAGGGCCGACAGATACGCAGTATTTT. Its translation is CASSLGWFARGGSGPTDTQYF.

This clonotype showed up just a few times. The chain combines TRBV12-3 or TRBV12-4 with TRBJ2-3; D not resolved. V dropped 2 bases and J dropped 6 bases, with 12 bases sitting between them. The CDR3 totals 14 residues. The CDR3 coding sequence is TGTGCCAGCAGTTTAAACCAATTAGTCGATACGCAGTATTTT. Its protein product is CASSLNQLVDTQYF.

As concerns this clonotype: The germline gene is not matched at one end of the junction; a read error may be the cause. The rearrangement uses TRBV7-4 and TRBJ2-1; D may be TRBD2 (7 bases). Germline V gene sequence: CDR1 SGHVT, CDR2 SQSDAQ. This CDR3 contains 16 residues. The CDR3 is CASSKLRGGEDNEQFF. CDR3 nucleotides: TGTGCCAGCAGCAAGCTTAGAGGGGGGGAAGACAACGAGCAGTTCTTC.

Only a few counts were recorded for this clonotype. V usage is TRBV12-5 and J usage is TRBJ2-3; TRBD2 agrees at 8 bases. Germline V CDR1 and CDR2: LGHNT, FRNRAP. Trimming at V came to 3 bases and at J to 4 bases, leaving 9 bases not matched to a gene. CDR3 length: 16 residues. CDR3 coding DNA: TGTGCTAGTGGTTTTCTCGGGGGGGCGCGTCCAGATACGCAGTATTTT. This translates into CASGFLGGARPDTQYF.

The V call is TRBV4-3, the J call TRBJ1-3; unclear D gene. Trimming stripped 0 bases from V and 3 bases from J, with 9 bases between. The germline V gene encodes CDR1 LGHNA and CDR2 YSLEER. This CDR3 contains 15 residues. The CDR3 protein is CASSQERALGNTIYF. The CDR3 region has the DNA TGCGCCAGCAGCCAAGAGAGGGCCCTTGGAAACACCATATATTTT.

CDR3 bases: TGTGCCATCACAATTGGGGAGGGCTACACCTTC. Translated: CAITIGEGYTF. The chain combines TRBV19 with TRBJ1-2, with D unresolved. Trimming cost V 10 bases and J 8 bases, with 14 bases left between them. Germline values: CDR1 LNHDA, CDR2 SQIVND (reference sequence). The length of the CDR3 is 11 residues.

V and J are TRBV6-2 or TRBV6-3 and TRBJ2-1, with D uncertain. Germline V gives CDR1 MNHEY, CDR2 SVGEGT. CDR3 length equals 13 residues. Deletions cut 8 bases from V and 0 bases from J, with 8 bases between. CDR3: CASGVSSYNEQFF. CDR3 DNA: TGTGCCAGCGGGGTTAGCTCCTACAATGAGCAGTTCTTC.

This clonotype was counted a few times. The chain joins TRBV6-1 to TRBJ2-3; D tentatively reads TRBD1 or TRBD2 (6 bases each). V was trimmed by 8 bases and J by 1 base, leaving 16 bases between them. Germline V gene data show CDR1 as MNHNS and CDR2 as SASEGT. The CDR3 is 15 residues long. CDR3 DNA: TGTGCCAGCCCCTCCGGGGGCGTGGGCACAGATACGCAGTATTTT. Translated: CASPSGGVGTDTQYF.

The J gene is TRBJ2-7, the V gene TRBV27, with D perhaps matching TRBD1 (5 bases). This CDR3 contains 12 residues. The V end was cut by 5 bases, the J end by 5 bases, with 10 bases between. CDR1 is MNHEY and CDR2 is SMNVEV in the germline V gene (reference sequence). In nucleotides, the CDR3 is TGTGCCAGCAGTCCAGGGATCGACGAGCAGTACTTC. Its protein product is CASSPGIDEQYF.

The chain is built from TRBV6-5 and TRBJ1-1, with TRBD1 as a possible D gene (5 bases). This CDR3 spans 18 amino acids. V was clipped by 4 bases and J by 1 base, with 22 bases between them. The germline CDR1 and CDR2 sequences are MNHEY and SVGAGI. The CDR3 region has the DNA TGTGCCAGCAGTTCCCGATCGGGGCAGGGTTGGTCGAACACTGAAGCTTTCTTT. Translated, it gives CASSSRSGQGWSNTEAFF.

On this clonotype: This may stem from a read error, because a much larger clone lies one nucleotide away. The rearrangement links TRBV27 to TRBJ2-6; D perhaps matches TRBD1 (6 bases). Germline V gene data show CDR1 as MNHEY and CDR2 as SMNVEV (reference sequence). V was clipped by 5 bases and J by 4 bases, with 18 bases between them. This CDR3 is built from 17 residues. The chain's CDR3 is CASSPGTRGSGANVLTF. The DNA for the CDR3 is TGTGCCAGCAGTCCCGGGACAAGGGGCTCAGGGGCCAACGTCCTGACTTTC.

The rearrangement links TRBV7-6 to TRBJ1-1; maybe TRBD1 (5 bases). The length of the CDR3 is 15 residues. Germline assignment: CDR1 SGHVS and CDR2 FNYEAQ. Trimming removed 5 bases from V and 4 bases from J, with 17 bases in between. The CDR3 protein is CASSTHQGSSTEAFF. The CDR3 DNA follows: TGTGCCAGCAGCACTCACCAGGGTTCTAGCACTGAAGCTTTCTTT.

This chain links TRBV5-6 with TRBJ2-5; D unresolved. Trimming cost V 4 bases and J 3 bases, with 7 bases left between them. Germline values: CDR1 SGHDT, CDR2 YYEEEE. This CDR3 spans 12 amino acids. The CDR3 is CASSGPEETQYF. The CDR3 DNA is TGTGCCAGCAGCGGGCCTGAAGAGACCCAGTACTTC.

This clonotype appeared a few times. The chain is built from TRBV11-2 and TRBJ2-2, with D unresolved. This CDR3 comprises 14 residues. Germline lookup yields CDR1 SGHAT and CDR2 FQNNGV. V lost 1 base and J 6 bases, leaving 9 bases between the germline ends. The CDR3 is CASSLVAGAGELFF. The CDR3 nucleotides read TGTGCCAGCAGCTTAGTTGCAGGCGCCGGGGAGCTGTTTTTT.

The V call is TRBV6-4, the J call TRBJ1-2; 9 nucleotides agree with TRBD1. Germline trimming cut 5 bases from V and 0 bases from J; bases unmatched to any gene: 7. This CDR3 contains 16 residues. Germline loops: CDR1 MRHNA, CDR2 SNTAGT. CDR3 nucleotide sequence: TGTGCCAGCAGTCCGGACAGGGGAGCGGCTAACTATGGCTACACCTTC. Its translation is CASSPDRGAANYGYTF.